This TCR beta chain was profiled in a study of vaccination and CD4 T cells after COVID-19. Trimming removed 0 bases from V and 2 bases from J, with 14 bases in between. CDR1 and CDR2 (germline): DFQATT, SNEGSKA (reference sequence). CDR3 size: 16 residues. Cultured CD4+ T cell DNA was sequenced using the Oncomine TCR Beta short-read assay. TCRdb processed the PCR reads anew with MiXCR; each CDR3 protein has one entry. Counted here are under 15,000 distinct CDR3 sequences, around 55% occurring once; the ten biggest clones make up 9.1%. Concerning this clonotype itself: The antigen is not known.

The treatment denotes: roughly 10-day PBMC culture with coronavirus spike peptide pools or control peptides (ViraFEST assay). This chain joins TRBV20-1 and TRBJ2-1, with D possibly matching TRBD2 (6 bases). Sequencing was performed on CD4+ T cells from blood, cultured in vitro. The receptor's source is a human donor who had recovered from COVID-19. The chain's CDR3 is CSARDSGGAAYNEQFF. The DNA of the CDR3 is TGCAGTGCTAGAGATTCCGGCGGGGCGGCCTACAATGAGCAGTTCTTC.